Each of the 10 T cell receptor beta chains below was sequenced from the same sample in a study of tumor T cells in aggressive B-cell lymphoma. Clones were read by immunoSEQ multiplex PCR, and TCRdb kept only the in-frame ones, dropping some. The sample carries fewer than 4,500 clones, 82% recorded once. Sequencing used tumor tissue. The source of these receptors is an adult with diffuse large B cell lymphoma.

The V gene is TRBV9, the J gene TRBJ1-2; unclear D gene. The germline V gene encodes CDR1 SGDLS and CDR2 YYNGEE. The CDR3 consists of 15 residues. V was shortened by 0 bases and J by 7 bases, with 16 bases between the two germline ends. CDR3: CASSVAATASGGYTF. The CDR3 nucleotides are TGTGCCAGCAGCGTAGCGGCGACCGCGAGCGGTGGCTACACCTTC.

The V call is TRBV7-2, the J call TRBJ1-6, with D possibly TRBD1 on 5 matching bases. The V gene lost 3 bases and the J gene lost 7 bases, with 13 bases spanning the gap. The CDR3 extends over 15 amino acids. The germline CDR1 and CDR2 sequences are SGHTA and FQGNSA. CDR3 nucleotides: TGTGCCAGCAGCTTCAGGGAGGTGGGGAATTCACCCCTCCACTTT. It translates to CASSFREVGNSPLHF.

This sequence joins TRBV6-5 and TRBJ1-2, with D perhaps TRBD1 (6 bases). Trimming pared 8 bases from V and 7 bases from J, leaving 23 bases between. The CDR3 totals 15 residues. Germline loops: CDR1 MNHEY, CDR2 SVGAGI. CDR3 sequence reads: CASLSPYGGRGGYTF. The CDR3 DNA follows: TGTGCCAGCCTCTCCCCGTACGGGGGGCGGGGTGGCTACACCTTC.

This chain links TRBV29-1 with TRBJ1-2; 7 nucleotides align to TRBD1. The germline CDR1 and CDR2 sequences are SQVTM and ANQGSEA. V lost 3 bases, J lost 2 bases, and 0 bases stayed unmatched. The CDR3 is made up of 12 amino acids. CDR3 bases: TGCAGCGTTGAGGGACAGAACTATGGCTACACCTTC. It codes for CSVEGQNYGYTF.

The chain has TRBV18 and TRBJ1-4, with TRBD1 matching 8 bases. The germline V gene has CDR1 KGHSH and CDR2 LQKENI. The CDR3 is made up of 15 amino acids. The trim removed 3 bases at V and 5 bases at J, leaving 5 bases unmatched. CDR3 amino acids: CASSPSTGANEKLFF. Here the CDR3 DNA reads TGTGCCAGCTCACCTTCGACAGGGGCGAATGAAAAACTGTTTTTT.

The rearrangement joins TRBV9 to TRBJ2-5, with D tentatively TRBD2 (6 bases). The J call could be wrong; TRBJ2-7 is a better fit for the DNA end. Per germline, CDR1 SGDLS and CDR2 YYNGEE. The CDR3 loop spans 16 amino acids. CDR3 in amino acids: CASSVDGRGDSREQYF. CDR3 DNA: TGTGCCAGCAGCGTAGATGGAAGAGGGGACTCCCGCGAGCAGTACTTC.

The chain combines TRBV29-1 with TRBJ2-2; D is unresolved. The CDR3 covers 13 residues. Trimming removed 3 bases at V and 4 bases at J, with 9 bases between. Germline-derived CDR1 and CDR2 are SQVTM and ANQGSEA. The CDR3 DNA reads as TGCAGCGTTGAGAACTACACCACCGGGGAGCTGTTTTTT. Translated, it gives CSVENYTTGELFF.

The rearrangement joins TRBV7-2 to TRBJ2-7, with 8 bases that match TRBD1. The CDR3 spans 14 residues. Germline lookup yields CDR1 SGHTA and CDR2 FQGNSA. Trimming at V came to 4 bases and at J to 7 bases, leaving 9 bases not matched to a gene. CDR3 region: CASSYRTGLGEQYF. The CDR3 region has the DNA TGTGCCAGCAGCTACCGGACAGGGCTGGGGGAGCAGTACTTC.

This clone was found once. The chain is built from TRBV6-1 and TRBJ1-5, with 8 bases that match TRBD1. J gave up 5 bases and V 3 bases, and 6 bases lay outside the gene matches. Germline-derived CDR1 and CDR2 are MNHNS and SASEGT. The CDR3 totals 15 residues. For the CDR3, the DNA is TGTGCCAGCAGTGATTACGACAGGGGAGATCAGCCCCAGCATTTT. It specifies CASSDYDRGDQPQHF.

The V call is TRBV4-2, the J call TRBJ2-3; 7 bases match TRBD2. This CDR3 has 15 amino acids. Losses at the gene ends were 1 base for V and 5 bases for J; bases not matched to a gene: 6. Germline V gene data show CDR1 as LGHNA and CDR2 as YNFKEQ. DNA of the CDR3: TGTGCCAGCAGCCAAGCTTTGGCTAGCGGAGATACGCAGTATTTT. This encodes CASSQALASGDTQYF.